This T cell receptor beta chain stems from a study of OX40 agonist ivuxolimab in advanced cancers. The wider study: At around 83% male, the cohort had a mean age of 60 years, ranging from roughly 20 to 85.

Germline-derived CDR1 and CDR2 are KGHSH and LQKENI. Trimming left V 6 bases short and J 3 bases short, with 12 bases between. The CDR3 is 13 residues long. The table came from immunoSEQ multiplex PCR; TCRdb's copy has only in-frame clones and leaves some out. The repertoire has 50,000 to 65,000 clones, around 90% of them found once; the top ten carry about 3.5%. The specimen was CD4+ or CD8+ T cells sorted from blood, collected in a trial of the OX40 agonist ivuxolimab. V is TRBV18 and J is TRBJ2-7; either TRBD1 or TRBD2 may supply D (5 bases each). This TCR was sampled from an adult with an advanced solid tumor such as melanoma, head and neck, liver or kidney cancer. The CDR3 region has the DNA TGTGCCAGCTCGTTGAGGGGAGACTACGAGCAGTACTTC. It translates to CASSLRGDYEQYF.